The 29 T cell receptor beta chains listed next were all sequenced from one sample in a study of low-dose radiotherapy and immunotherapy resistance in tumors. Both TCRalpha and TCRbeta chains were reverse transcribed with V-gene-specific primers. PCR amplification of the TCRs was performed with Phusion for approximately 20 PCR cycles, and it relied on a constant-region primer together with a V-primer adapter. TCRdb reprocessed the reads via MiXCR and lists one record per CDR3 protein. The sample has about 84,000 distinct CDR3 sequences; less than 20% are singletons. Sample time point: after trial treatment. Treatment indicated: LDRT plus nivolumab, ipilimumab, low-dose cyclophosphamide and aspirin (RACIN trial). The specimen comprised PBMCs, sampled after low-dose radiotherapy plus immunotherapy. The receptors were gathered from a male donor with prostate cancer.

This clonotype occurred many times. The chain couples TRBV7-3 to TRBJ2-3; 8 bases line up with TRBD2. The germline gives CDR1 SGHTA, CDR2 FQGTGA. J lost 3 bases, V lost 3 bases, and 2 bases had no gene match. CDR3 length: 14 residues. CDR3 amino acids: CASSLGLVTDTQYF. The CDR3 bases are TGTGCCAGCAGCTTGGGACTAGTGACAGATACGCAGTATTTT. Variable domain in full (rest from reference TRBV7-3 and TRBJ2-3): GAGVSQTPSNKVTEKGKYVELRCDPISGHTALYWYRQSLGQGPEFLIYFQGTGAADDSGLPNDRFFAVRPEGSVSTLKIQRTERGDSAVYLCASSLGLVTDTQYFGPGTRLTVL.

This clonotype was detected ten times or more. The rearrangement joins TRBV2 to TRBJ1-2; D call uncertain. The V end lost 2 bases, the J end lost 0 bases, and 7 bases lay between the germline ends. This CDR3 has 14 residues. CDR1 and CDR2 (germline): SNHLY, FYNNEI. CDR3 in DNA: TGTGCCAGCAGTGAACGCGGCCCTAACTATGGCTACACCTTC. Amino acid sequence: CASSERGPNYGYTF.

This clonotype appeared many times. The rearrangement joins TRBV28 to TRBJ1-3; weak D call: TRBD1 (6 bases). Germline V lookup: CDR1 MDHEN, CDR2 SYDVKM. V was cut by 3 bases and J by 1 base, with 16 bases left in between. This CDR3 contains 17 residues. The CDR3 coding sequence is TGTGCCAGCAGTTTTAAGGGCAGGGGAAGTTCTGGAAACACCATATATTTT. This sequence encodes CASSFKGRGSSGNTIYF. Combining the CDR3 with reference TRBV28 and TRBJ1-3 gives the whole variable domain DVKVTQSSRYLVKRTGEKVFLECVQDMDHENMFWYRQDPGLGLRLIYFSYDVKMKEKGDIPEGYSVSREKKERFSLILESASTNQTSMYLCASSFKGRGSSGNTIYFGEGSWLTVV.

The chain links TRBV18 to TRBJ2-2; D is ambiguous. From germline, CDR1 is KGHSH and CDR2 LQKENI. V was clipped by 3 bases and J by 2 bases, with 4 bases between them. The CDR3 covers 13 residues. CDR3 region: CASSPPNTGELFF. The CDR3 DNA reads TGTGCCAGCTCACCGCCAAACACCGGGGAGCTGTTTTTT.

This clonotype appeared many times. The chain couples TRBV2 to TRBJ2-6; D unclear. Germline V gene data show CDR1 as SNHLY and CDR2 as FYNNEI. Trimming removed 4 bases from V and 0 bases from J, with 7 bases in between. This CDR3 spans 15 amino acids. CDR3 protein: CASSVKVSGANVLTF. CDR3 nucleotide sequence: TGTGCCAGCAGTGTTAAGGTCTCTGGGGCCAACGTCCTGACTTTC.

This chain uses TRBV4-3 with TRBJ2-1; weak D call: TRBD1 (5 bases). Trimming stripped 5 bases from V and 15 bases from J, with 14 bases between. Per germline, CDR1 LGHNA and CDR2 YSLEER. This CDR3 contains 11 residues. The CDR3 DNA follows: TGCGCCAGCAGCAGGGGTATGGCGCGGTTCTTC. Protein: CASSRGMARFF.

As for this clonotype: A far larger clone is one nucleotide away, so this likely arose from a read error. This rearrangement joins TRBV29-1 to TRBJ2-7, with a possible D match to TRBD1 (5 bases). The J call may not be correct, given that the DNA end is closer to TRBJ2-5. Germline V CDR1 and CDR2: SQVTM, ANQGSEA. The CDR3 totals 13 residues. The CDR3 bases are TGCAGCGTCGAACCGTGGGGCGTGGAGACCCAGTACTTC. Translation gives CSVEPWGVETQYF.

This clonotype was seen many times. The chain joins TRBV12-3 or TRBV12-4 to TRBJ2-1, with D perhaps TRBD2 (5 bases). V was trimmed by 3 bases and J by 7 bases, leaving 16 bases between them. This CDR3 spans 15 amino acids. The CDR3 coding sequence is TGTGCCAGCAGTTTGAGGAGAGGAGGCTGGAATGAGCAGTTCTTC. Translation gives CASSLRRGGWNEQFF.

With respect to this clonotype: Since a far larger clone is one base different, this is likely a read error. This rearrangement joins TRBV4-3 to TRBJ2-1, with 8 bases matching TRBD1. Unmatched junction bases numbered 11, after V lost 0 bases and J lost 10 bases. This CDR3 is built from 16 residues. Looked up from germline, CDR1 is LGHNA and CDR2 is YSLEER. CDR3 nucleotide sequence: TGCGCCAGCAGCCAAGAGCCCGGACAGGGCGGATACGAGCAGTTCTTC. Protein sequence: CASSQEPGQGGYEQFF.

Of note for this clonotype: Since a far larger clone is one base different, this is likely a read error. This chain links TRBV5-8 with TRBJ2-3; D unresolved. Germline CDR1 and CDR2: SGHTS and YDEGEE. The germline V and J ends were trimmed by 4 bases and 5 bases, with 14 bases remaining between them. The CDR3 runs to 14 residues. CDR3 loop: CASSLRITRDTQYF. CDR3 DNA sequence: TGTGCCAGCAGCCTCAGGATCACACGAGATACGCAGTATTTT. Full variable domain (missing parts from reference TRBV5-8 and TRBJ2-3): EAGVTQSPTHLIKTRGQQATLRCSPISGHTSVYWYQQALGLGLQFLLWYDEGEERNRGNFPPRFSGRQFPNYSSELNVNALELEDSALYLCASSLRITRDTQYFGPGTRLTVL.

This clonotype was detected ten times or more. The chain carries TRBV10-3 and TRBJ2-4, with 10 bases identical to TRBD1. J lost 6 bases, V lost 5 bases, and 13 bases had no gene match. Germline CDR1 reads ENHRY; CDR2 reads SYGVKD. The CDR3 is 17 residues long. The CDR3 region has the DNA TGTGCCATCAGTAAAGATCGGGGACAGGGGTTTGGAAACATTCAGTACTTC. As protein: CAISKDRGQGFGNIQYF.

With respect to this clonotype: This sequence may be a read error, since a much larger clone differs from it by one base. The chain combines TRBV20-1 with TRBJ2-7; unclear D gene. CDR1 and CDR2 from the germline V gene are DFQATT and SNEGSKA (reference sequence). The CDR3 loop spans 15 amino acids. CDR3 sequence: CSARDVANLVYEQHF. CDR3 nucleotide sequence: TGCAGTGCTAGAGATGTCGCCAACCTAGTTTACGAGCAGCACTTC.

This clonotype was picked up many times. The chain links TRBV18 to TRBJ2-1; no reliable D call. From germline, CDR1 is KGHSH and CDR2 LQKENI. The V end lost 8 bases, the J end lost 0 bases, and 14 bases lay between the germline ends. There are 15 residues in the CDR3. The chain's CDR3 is CASSPQSGSYNEQFF. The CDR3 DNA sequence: TGTGCCAGCAGCCCACAGTCAGGCTCCTACAATGAGCAGTTCTTC.

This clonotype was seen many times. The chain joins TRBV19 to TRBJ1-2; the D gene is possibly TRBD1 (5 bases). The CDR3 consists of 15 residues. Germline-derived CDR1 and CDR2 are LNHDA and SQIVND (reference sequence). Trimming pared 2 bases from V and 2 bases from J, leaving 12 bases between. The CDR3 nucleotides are TGTGCCAGTAGTATATCTGGGACGGGGAACTATGGCTACACCTTC. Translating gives CASSISGTGNYGYTF. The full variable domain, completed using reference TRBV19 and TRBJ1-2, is DGGITQSPKYLFRKEGQNVTLSCEQNLNHDAMYWYRQDPGQGLRLIYYSQIVNDFQKGDIAEGYSVSREKKESFPLTVTSAQKNPTAFYLCASSISGTGNYGYTFGSGTRLTVV.

CDR3 residues: CSARPLAGNPYNEQFF. CDR3 nucleotide sequence: TGCAGTGCTAGACCTCTAGCGGGAAACCCATACAATGAGCAGTTCTTC. The rearrangement links TRBV20-1 to TRBJ2-1; 9 bases are shared with TRBD2. Germline V CDR1 and CDR2: DFQATT, SNEGSKA (reference sequence). This CDR3 is 16 amino acids long. Losses at the gene ends were 2 bases for V and 4 bases for J; bases not matched to a gene: 9.

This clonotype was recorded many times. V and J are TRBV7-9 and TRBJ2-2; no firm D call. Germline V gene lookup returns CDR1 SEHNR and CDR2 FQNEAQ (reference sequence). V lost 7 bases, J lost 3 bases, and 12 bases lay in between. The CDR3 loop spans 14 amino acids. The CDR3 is CASTLRAYTGELFF. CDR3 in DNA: TGTGCCAGCACCCTCCGGGCTTACACCGGGGAGCTGTTTTTT.

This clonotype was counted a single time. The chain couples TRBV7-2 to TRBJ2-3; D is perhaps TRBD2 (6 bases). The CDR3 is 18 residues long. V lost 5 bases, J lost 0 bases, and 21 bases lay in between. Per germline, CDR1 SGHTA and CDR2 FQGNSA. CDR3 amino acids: CASSPRIHGRPSTDTQYF. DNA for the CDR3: TGTGCCAGCAGCCCGAGGATTCACGGGAGACCTAGCACAGATACGCAGTATTTT.

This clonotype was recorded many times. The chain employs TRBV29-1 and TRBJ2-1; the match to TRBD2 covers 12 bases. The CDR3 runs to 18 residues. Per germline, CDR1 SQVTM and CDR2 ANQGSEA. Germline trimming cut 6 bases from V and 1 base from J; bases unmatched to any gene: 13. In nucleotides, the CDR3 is TGCAGCGTCCGATCGTCGACTAGCGGGAGAAGGTCCTACAATGAGCAGTTCTTC. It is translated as CSVRSSTSGRRSYNEQFF.

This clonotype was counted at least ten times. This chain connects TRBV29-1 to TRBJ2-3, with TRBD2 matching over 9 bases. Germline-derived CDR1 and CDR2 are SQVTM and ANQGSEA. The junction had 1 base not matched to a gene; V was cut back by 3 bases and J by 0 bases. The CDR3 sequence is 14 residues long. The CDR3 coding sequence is TGCAGCGTTGATGGGACTAGCAGCACAGATACGCAGTATTTT. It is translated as CSVDGTSSTDTQYF.

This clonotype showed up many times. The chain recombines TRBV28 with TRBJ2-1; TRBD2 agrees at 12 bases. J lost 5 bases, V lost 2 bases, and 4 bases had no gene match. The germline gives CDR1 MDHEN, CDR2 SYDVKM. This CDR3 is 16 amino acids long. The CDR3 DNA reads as TGTGCCAGCAGTTTAACACTAGCGGGAGGCAACAATGAGCAGTTCTTC. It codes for CASSLTLAGGNNEQFF.

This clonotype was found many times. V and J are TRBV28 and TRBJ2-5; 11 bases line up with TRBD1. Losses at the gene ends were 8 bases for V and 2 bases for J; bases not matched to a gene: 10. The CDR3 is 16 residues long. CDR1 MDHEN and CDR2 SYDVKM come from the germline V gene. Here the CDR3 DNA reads TGTGCCAGCCGATCCGCCGGGACAGGGGGACAAGAGACCCAGTACTTC. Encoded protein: CASRSAGTGGQETQYF.

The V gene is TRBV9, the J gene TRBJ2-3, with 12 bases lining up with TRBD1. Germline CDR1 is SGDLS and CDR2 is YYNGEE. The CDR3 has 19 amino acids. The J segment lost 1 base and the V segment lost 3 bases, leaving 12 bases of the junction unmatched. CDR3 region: CASSGGTGGGLARTDTQYF. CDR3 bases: TGTGCCAGCAGCGGCGGGACAGGGGGCGGACTAGCGCGCACAGATACGCAGTATTTT.

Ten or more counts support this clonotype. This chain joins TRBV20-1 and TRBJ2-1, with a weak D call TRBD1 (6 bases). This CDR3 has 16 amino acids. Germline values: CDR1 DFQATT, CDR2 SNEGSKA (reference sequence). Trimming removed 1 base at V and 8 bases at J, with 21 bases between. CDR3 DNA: TGCAGTGCTAGAGGACAGGCCATGCAGGGAATCGATGAGCAGTTCTTC. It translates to CSARGQAMQGIDEQFF.

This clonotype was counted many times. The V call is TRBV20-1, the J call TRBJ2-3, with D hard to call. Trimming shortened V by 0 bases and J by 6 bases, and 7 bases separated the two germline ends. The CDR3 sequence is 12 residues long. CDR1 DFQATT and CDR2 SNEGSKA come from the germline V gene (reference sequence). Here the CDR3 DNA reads TGCAGTGCTAGAGATTTGGTGGATACGCAGTATTTT. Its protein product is CSARDLVDTQYF.

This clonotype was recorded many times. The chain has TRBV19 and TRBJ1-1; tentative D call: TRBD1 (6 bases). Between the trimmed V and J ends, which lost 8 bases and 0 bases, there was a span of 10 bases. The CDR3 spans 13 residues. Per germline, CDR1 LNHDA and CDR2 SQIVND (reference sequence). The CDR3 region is CASRDTMNTEAFF. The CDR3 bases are TGTGCCAGTCGGGACACGATGAACACTGAAGCTTTCTTT.

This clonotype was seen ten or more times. The CDR3 reads CSAATGYRNQPQHF. The CDR3 nucleotides read TGCAGTGCTGCCACAGGGTATCGCAATCAGCCCCAGCATTTT. The gene calls are TRBV20-1 and TRBJ1-5; TRBD1 is a possible D gene (6 bases). Trimming took off 5 bases at V and 2 bases at J, with 13 bases between the two ends. This CDR3 has 14 residues. Looked up from germline, CDR1 is DFQATT and CDR2 is SNEGSKA (reference sequence).

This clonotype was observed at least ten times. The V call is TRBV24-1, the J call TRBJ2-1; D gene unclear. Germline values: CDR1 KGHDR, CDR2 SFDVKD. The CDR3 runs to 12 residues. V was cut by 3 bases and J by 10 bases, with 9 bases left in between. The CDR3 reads CATSDASREQFF. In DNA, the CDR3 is TGTGCCACCAGTGATGCCAGCAGGGAGCAGTTCTTC.

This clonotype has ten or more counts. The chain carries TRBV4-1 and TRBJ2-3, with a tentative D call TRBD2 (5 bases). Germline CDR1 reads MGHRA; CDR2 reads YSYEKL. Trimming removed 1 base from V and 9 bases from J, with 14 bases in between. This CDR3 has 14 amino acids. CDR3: CASSQGDYQGTQYF. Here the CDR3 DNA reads TGCGCCAGCAGCCAAGGCGACTACCAAGGCACGCAGTATTTT.

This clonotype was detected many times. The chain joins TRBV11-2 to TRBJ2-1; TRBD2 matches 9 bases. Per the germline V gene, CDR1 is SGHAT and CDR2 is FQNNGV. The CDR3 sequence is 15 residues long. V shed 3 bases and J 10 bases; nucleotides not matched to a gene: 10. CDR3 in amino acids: CASSLESGRRREQFF. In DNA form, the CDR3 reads TGTGCCAGCAGCTTGGAGAGCGGGAGGCGACGCGAGCAGTTCTTC.